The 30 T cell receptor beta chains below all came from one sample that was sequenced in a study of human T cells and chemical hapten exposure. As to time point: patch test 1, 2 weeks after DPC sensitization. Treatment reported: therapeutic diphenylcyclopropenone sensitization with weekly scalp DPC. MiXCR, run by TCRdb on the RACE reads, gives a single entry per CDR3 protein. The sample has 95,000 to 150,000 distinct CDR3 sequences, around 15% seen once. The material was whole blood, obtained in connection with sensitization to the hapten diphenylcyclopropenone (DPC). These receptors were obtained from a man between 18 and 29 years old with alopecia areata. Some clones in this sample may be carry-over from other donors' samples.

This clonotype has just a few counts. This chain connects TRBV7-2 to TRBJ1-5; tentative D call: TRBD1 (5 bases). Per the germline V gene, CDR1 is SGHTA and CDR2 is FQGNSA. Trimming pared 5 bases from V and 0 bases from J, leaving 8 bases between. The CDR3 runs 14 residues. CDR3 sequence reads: CASSPRDSNQPQHF. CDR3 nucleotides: TGTGCCAGCAGCCCCAGGGATAGCAATCAGCCCCAGCATTTT. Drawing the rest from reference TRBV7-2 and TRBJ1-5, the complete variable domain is GAGVSQSPSNKVTEKGKDVELRCDPISGHTALYWYRQSLGQGLEFLIYFQGNSAPDKSGLPSDRFSAERTGGSVSTLTIQRTQQEDSAVYLCASSPRDSNQPQHFGDGTRLSIL.

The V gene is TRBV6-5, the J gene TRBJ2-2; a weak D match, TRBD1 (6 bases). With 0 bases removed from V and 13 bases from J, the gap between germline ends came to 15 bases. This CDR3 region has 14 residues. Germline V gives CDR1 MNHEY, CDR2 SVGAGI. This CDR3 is CASSYSADQGPLFF. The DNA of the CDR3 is TGTGCCAGCAGTTACTCAGCGGATCAGGGGCCGCTGTTTTTT.

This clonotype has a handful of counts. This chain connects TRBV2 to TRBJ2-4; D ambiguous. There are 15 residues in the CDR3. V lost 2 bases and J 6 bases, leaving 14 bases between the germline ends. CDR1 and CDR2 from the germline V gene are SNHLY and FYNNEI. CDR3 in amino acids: CASSEFGRSANIQYF. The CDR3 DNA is TGTGCCAGCAGTGAATTCGGCAGGTCAGCAAACATTCAGTACTTC.

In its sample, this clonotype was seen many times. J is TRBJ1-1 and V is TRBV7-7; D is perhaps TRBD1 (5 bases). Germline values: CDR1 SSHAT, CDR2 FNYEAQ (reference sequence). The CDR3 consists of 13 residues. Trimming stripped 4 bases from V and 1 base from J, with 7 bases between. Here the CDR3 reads CASSSDRNTEAFF. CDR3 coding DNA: TGTGCCAGCAGCTCCGACAGGAACACTGAAGCTTTCTTT.

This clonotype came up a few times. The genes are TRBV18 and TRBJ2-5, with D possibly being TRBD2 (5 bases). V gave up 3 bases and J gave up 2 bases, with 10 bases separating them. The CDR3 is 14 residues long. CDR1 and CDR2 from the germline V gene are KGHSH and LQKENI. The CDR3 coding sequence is TGTGCCAGCTCACCTACGGGGAGACAAGAGACCCAGTACTTC. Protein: CASSPTGRQETQYF.

CDR3 sequence reads: CASSSRDRERGQPQHF. CDR3 DNA sequence: TGTGCCAGCAGTTCCCGGGACAGGGAAAGAGGTCAGCCCCAGCATTTT. The V and J genes are TRBV28 and TRBJ1-5; 9 bases map to TRBD1. Germline V gene data show CDR1 as MDHEN and CDR2 as SYDVKM. V lost 4 bases to trimming and J lost 6 bases; unmatched junction nucleotides: 10. This CDR3 comprises 16 residues. Using reference TRBV28 and TRBJ1-5 for the parts outside the CDR3, the full variable domain is DVKVTQSSRYLVKRTGEKVFLECVQDMDHENMFWYRQDPGLGLRLIYFSYDVKMKEKGDIPEGYSVSREKKERFSLILESASTNQTSMYLCASSSRDRERGQPQHFGDGTRLSIL.

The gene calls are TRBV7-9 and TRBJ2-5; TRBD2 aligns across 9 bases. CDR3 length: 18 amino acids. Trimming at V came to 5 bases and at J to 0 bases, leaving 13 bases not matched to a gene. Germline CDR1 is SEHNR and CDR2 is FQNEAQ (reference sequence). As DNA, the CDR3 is TGTGCCAGCAGCCGGATAGCGGGGGCCCTGGACTACCAAGAGACCCAGTACTTC. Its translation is CASSRIAGALDYQETQYF.

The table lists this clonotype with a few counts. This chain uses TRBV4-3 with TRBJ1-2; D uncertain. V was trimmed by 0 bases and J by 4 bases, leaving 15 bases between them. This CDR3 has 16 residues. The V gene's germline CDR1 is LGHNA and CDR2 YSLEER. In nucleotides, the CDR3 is TGCGCCAGCAGCCAAGATGTTGGTCAACGGGCCTATGGCTACACCTTC. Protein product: CASSQDVGQRAYGYTF.

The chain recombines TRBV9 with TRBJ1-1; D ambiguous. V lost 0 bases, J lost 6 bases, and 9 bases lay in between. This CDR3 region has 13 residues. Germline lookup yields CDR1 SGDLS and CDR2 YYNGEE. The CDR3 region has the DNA TGTGCCAGCAGCGTAGAGACATCCGCTGAAGCTTTCTTT. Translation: CASSVETSAEAFF.

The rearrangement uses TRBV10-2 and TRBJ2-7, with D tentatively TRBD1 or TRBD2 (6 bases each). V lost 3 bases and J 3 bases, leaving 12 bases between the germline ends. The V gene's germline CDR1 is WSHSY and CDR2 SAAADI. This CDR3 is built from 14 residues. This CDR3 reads CASSDRGLGYEQYF. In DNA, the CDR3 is TGCGCCAGCAGTGATCGGGGGCTCGGCTACGAGCAGTACTTC.

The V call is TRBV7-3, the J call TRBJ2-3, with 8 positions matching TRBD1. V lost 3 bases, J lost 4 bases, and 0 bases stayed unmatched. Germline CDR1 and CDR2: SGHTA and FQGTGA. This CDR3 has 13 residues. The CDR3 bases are TGTGCCAGCAGCTTGGGACAGGCAGATACGCAGTATTTT. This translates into CASSLGQADTQYF.

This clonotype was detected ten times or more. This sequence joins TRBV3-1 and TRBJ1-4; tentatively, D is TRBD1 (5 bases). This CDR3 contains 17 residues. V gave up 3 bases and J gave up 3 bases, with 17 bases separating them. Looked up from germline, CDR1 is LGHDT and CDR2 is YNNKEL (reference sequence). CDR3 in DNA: TGTGCCAGCAGCCAGGCTTACAGGAGCAAGGCTAATGAAAAACTGTTTTTT. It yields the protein CASSQAYRSKANEKLFF.

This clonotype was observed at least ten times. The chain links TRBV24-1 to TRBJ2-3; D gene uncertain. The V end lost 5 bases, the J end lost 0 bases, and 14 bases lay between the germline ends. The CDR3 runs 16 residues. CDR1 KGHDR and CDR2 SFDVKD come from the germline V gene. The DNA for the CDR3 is TGTGCCACCAGTGGCCCCCCAGCGCCCAGCACAGATACGCAGTATTTT. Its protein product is CATSGPPAPSTDTQYF.

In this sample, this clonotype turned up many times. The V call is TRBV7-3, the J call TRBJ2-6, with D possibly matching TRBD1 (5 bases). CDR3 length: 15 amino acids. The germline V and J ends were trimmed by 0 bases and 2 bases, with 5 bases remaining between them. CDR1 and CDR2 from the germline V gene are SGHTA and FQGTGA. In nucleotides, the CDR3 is TGTGCCAGCAGCTTAACAGGGGCTGGGGCCAACGTCCTGACTTTC. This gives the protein CASSLTGAGANVLTF.

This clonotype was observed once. The CDR3 protein is CATSDLQGSEAFF. The CDR3 nucleotides read TGTGCCACCAGTGACCTCCAGGGCTCTGAAGCTTTCTTT. V is TRBV24-1 and J is TRBJ1-1, with D maybe TRBD1 (5 bases). Germline values: CDR1 KGHDR, CDR2 SFDVKD. CDR3 length: 13 amino acids. V gave up 4 bases and J gave up 6 bases, with 11 bases separating them.

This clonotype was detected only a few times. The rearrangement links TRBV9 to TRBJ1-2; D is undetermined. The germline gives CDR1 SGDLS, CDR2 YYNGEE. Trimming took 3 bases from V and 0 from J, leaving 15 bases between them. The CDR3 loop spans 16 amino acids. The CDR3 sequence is CASSAPPSGTNYGYTF. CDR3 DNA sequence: TGTGCCAGCAGCGCACCCCCCTCCGGGACTAACTATGGCTACACCTTC. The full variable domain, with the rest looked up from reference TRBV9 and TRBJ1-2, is DSGVTQTPKHLITATGQRVTLRCSPRSGDLSVYWYQQSLDQGLQFLIQYYNGEERAKGNILERFSAQQFPDLHSELNLSSLELGDSALYFCASSAPPSGTNYGYTFGSGTRLTVV.

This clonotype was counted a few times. CDR3 coding DNA: TGTGCCAGTAGTACCCTGGACAGTCTCAAAAACATTCAGTACTTC. Encoded protein: CASSTLDSLKNIQYF. The chain uses TRBV19 and TRBJ2-4, with D possibly matching TRBD1 (6 bases). This CDR3 has 15 amino acids. V gave up 4 bases and J gave up 3 bases, with 13 bases separating them. Germline V gene data show CDR1 as LNHDA and CDR2 as SQIVND (reference sequence).

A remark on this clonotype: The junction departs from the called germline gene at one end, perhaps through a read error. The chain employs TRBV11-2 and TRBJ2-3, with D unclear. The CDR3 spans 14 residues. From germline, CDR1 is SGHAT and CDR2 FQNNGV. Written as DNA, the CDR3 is TGTGCCAGCAGCCTCCCGAGGACGGCAGATACGCCGTATTTT. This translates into CASSLPRTADTPYF.

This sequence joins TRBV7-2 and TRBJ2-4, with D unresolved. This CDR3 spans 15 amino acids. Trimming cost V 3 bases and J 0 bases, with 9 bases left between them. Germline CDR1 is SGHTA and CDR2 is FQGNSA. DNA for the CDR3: TGTGCCAGCAGCTTCTGGGGTCTAGCCAAAAACATTCAGTACTTC. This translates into CASSFWGLAKNIQYF.

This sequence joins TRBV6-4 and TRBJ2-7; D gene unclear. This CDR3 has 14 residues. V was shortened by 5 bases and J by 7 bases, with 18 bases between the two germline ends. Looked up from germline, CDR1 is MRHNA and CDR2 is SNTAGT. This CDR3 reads CASSPTPGTGEQYF. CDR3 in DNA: TGTGCCAGCAGTCCGACACCAGGCACGGGTGAGCAGTACTTC.

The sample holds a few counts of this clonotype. The CDR3 sequence is CASSTGSFFNEQFF. The CDR3 DNA reads TGTGCCAGTAGCACCGGGTCCTTCTTCAATGAGCAGTTCTTC. The J gene is TRBJ2-1, the V gene TRBV19; D gene unclear. Germline V gene lookup returns CDR1 LNHDA and CDR2 SQIVND (reference sequence). The CDR3 loop spans 14 amino acids. V was clipped by 6 bases and J by 6 bases, with 15 bases between them.

In DNA form, the CDR3 reads TGCAGCGTTATGTTGGGGACTGAAGCTTTCTTT. Protein sequence: CSVMLGTEAFF. The J gene is TRBJ1-1, the V gene TRBV29-1; D not certain. The length of the CDR3 is 11 residues. The V and J ends lost 5 bases and 5 bases respectively, with 9 bases between them. The germline V gene encodes CDR1 SQVTM and CDR2 ANQGSEA.

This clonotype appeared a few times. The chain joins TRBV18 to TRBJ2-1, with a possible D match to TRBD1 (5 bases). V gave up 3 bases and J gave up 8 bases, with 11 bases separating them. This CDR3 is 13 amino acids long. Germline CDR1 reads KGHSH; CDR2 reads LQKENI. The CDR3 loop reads CASSPLTDHEQFF. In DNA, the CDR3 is TGTGCCAGCTCACCGTTGACAGATCATGAGCAGTTCTTC. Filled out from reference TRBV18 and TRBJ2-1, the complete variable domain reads NAGVMQNPRHLVRRRGQEARLRCSPMKGHSHVYWYRQLPEEGLKFMVYLQKENIIDESGMPKERFSAEFPKEGPSILRIQQVVRGDSAAYFCASSPLTDHEQFFGPGTRLTVL.

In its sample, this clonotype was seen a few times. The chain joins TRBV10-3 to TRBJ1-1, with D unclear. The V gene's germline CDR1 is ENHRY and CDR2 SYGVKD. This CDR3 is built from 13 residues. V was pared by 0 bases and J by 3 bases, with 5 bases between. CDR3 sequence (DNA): TGTGCCATCAGTGAGTCAGGTGACACTGAAGCTTTCTTT. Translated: CAISESGDTEAFF.

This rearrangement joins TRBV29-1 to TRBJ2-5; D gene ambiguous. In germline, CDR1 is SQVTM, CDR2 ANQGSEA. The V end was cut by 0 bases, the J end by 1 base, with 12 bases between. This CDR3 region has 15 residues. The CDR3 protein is CSVEDPQRSQETQYF. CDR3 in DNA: TGCAGCGTTGAAGACCCGCAGAGAAGCCAAGAGACCCAGTACTTC.

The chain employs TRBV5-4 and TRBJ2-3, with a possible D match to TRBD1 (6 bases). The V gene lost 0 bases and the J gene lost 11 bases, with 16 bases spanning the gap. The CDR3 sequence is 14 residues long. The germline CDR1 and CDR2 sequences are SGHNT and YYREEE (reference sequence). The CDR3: CASSLERRGYMQYF. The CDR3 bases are TGTGCCAGCAGCTTGGAACGCAGGGGTTATATGCAGTATTTT.

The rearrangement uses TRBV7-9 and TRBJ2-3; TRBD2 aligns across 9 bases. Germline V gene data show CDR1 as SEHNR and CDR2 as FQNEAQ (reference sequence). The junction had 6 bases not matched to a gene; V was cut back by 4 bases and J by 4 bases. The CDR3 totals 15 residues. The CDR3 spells CASSSSGEGPDTQYF. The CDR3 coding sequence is TGTGCCAGCAGCTCTAGCGGGGAAGGGCCAGATACGCAGTATTTT.

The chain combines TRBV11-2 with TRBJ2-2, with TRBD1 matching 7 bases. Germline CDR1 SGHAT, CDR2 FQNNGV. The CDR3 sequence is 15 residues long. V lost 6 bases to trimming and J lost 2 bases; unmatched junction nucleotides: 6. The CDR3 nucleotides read TGTGCCAGCAGGCCCTACAGGGGAAACACCGGGGAGCTGTTTTTT. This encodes CASRPYRGNTGELFF.

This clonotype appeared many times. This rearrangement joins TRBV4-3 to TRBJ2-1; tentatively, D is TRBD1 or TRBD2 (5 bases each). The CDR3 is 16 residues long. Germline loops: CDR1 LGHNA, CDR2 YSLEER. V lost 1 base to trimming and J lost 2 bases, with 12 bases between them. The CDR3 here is CASSQGRGATYNEQFF. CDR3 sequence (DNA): TGCGCCAGCAGCCAAGGTCGAGGGGCTACCTACAATGAGCAGTTCTTC.

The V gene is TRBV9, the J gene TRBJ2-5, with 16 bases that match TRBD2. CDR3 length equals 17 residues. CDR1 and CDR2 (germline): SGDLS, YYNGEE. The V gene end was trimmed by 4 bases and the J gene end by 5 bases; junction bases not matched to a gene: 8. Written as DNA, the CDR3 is TGTGCCAGCAGCCCAGGGACTAGCGGGGGGGCGTTGGAGACCCAGTACTTC. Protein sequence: CASSPGTSGGALETQYF.